This T cell receptor beta chain was captured in a study of CD8 T cells in Susac syndrome. Whole-study findings and limits: The relatively small number of individuals in the TCR sequencing and HLA analysis was acknowledged by the study.

Turning to this clonotype: Its antigen remains unknown.

Trimming took 6 bases from V and 0 from J, leaving 3 bases between them. The V gene's germline CDR1 is MNHEY and CDR2 SVGEGT. This CDR3 spans 12 amino acids. RNA, at about 0.45 to 1 ug, was reverse transcribed with random hexamers. TCRdb reanalysed the immunoSEQ multiplex PCR reads using MiXCR and keeps one entry per CDR3 protein. Of tens of thousands of distinct CDR3 sequences listed, 96% are singletons. In contrast to the negatively isolated CD8+ and CD4+ T cells, TEMRA cells were FACS-enriched. The sample taken for sequencing was CD4+ T cells from PBMCs. The chain links TRBV6-2 or TRBV6-3 to TRBJ1-5; D gene uncertain. This clonotype was sampled from a human donor with multiple sclerosis. CDR3 protein: CASRYSNQPQHF. In DNA, the CDR3 is TGTGCCAGCAGGTATAGCAATCAGCCCCAGCATTTT.